Following are 6 T cell receptor beta chains from one sample sequenced in a study of response to subunit inactivated influenza vaccine. TCRdb reanalysed the RT-PCR reads using MiXCR and keeps one entry per CDR3 protein. In the table there are about 240,000 distinct CDR3 sequences, less than 15% of which are singletons. The starting material was non-naive T cells sorted from PBMCs, obtained approximately 15 days before vaccination. Receptors were obtained from a man aged 50 to 59 who received an inactivated influenza vaccine.

In its sample, this clonotype was seen a few times. V and J are TRBV15 and TRBJ2-7; D is perhaps TRBD1 (6 bases). The CDR3 runs 16 residues. Germline CDR1 reads LNHNV; CDR2 reads YYDKDF (reference sequence). Trimming removed 1 base at V and 6 bases at J, with 19 bases between. In nucleotides, the CDR3 is TGTGCCACCAGCAGAGCGGACAGCCTCAAAGGTGGCGAGCAGTACTTC. It specifies CATSRADSLKGGEQYF. The full variable domain, with the rest looked up from reference TRBV15 and TRBJ2-7, is DAMVIQNPRYQVTQFGKPVTLSCSQTLNHNVMYWYQQKSSQAPKLLFHYYDKDFNNEADTPDNFQSRRPNTSFCFLDIRSPGLGDTAMYLCATSRADSLKGGEQYFGPGTRLTVT.

The chain couples TRBV3-1 to TRBJ2-1, with 13 nucleotides matching TRBD2. J was trimmed by 8 bases and V by 3 bases; bases with no gene match: 7. CDR1 is LGHDT, CDR2 YNNKEL, per germline (reference sequence). This CDR3 has 16 amino acids. The CDR3 protein is CASSHPLAGGFDEQFF. As DNA, the CDR3 is TGTGCCAGCAGCCACCCACTAGCGGGGGGGTTTGATGAGCAGTTCTTC.

The genes are TRBV7-7 and TRBJ2-1, with D unresolved. Trimming took 5 bases from V and 4 from J, leaving 9 bases between them. The CDR3 is 13 residues long. Germline assignment: CDR1 SSHAT and CDR2 FNYEAQ (reference sequence). The CDR3 region is CASSPATYNEQFF. Written as DNA, the CDR3 is TGTGCCAGCAGCCCCGCAACGTACAATGAGCAGTTCTTC.

Regarding this clonotype: A much larger clonotype is one base distant, so this may be a read error. The V gene is TRBV10-3, the J gene TRBJ1-2; possible D gene TRBD1, 6 bases. The CDR3 consists of 13 residues. Germline V lookup: CDR1 ENHRY, CDR2 SYGVKD. The CDR3, as DNA: TGTACCATCAGTGGGGACACCTTCTATGGCTACACCTTC. As protein: CTISGDTFYGYTF.

This clonotype was counted a few times. V gene TRBV7-3 combines with J gene TRBJ2-1, with 12 positions matching TRBD2. Germline trimming cut 5 bases from V and 7 bases from J; bases unmatched to any gene: 3. The germline V gene encodes CDR1 SGHTA and CDR2 FQGTGA. This CDR3 has 14 amino acids. CDR3 DNA sequence: TGTGCCAGCAGCCCTGGACTAGCGGGAAATGAGCAGTTCTTC. The encoded protein is CASSPGLAGNEQFF.

The rearrangement links TRBV11-2 to TRBJ2-2; D not certain. The CDR3 has 15 amino acids. The germline gives CDR1 SGHAT, CDR2 FQNNGV. V was cut by 1 base and J by 4 bases, with 10 bases left in between. The CDR3 spells CASSLGAGRTGELFF. The CDR3 DNA is TGTGCCAGCAGCTTAGGGGCCGGCCGCACCGGGGAGCTGTTTTTT.